This TCR beta chain was documented in a study of shared clonotypes between healthy human individuals. Study-wide results and limits: The study found lower generation probabilities in non-shared clonotypes than in those shared by all four donors.

Notes on this clone: Its target is not known.

As originally analysed: ImmunoSEQ junction-only sequences lacked quality scores, so their filtering differed. Generated by immunoSEQ multiplex PCR, the TCRdb table keeps only in-frame clones and is missing some. V and J calls and clone size are as listed in that table; D and trimming were resolved from the DNA. Here the sample spans about 2 million clones, roughly 94% being singletons. V was pared by 4 bases and J by 5 bases, with 12 bases of the junction left unmatched. The germline gives CDR1 SGHNT, CDR2 YYREEE (reference sequence). The length of the CDR3 is 17 residues. Sequencing was done on a sample of naive CD4+ T cells sorted from blood. Subset meaning: CD45RA+ positively selected. The chain uses TRBV5-4 and TRBJ2-1; TRBD1 aligns across 10 bases. The TCR comes from a young man in good health. CDR3 amino acids: CASSPRSGTGVNNEQFF. The CDR3 nucleotides read TGTGCCAGCAGCCCTCGATCCGGGACAGGGGTAAACAATGAGCAGTTCTTC.